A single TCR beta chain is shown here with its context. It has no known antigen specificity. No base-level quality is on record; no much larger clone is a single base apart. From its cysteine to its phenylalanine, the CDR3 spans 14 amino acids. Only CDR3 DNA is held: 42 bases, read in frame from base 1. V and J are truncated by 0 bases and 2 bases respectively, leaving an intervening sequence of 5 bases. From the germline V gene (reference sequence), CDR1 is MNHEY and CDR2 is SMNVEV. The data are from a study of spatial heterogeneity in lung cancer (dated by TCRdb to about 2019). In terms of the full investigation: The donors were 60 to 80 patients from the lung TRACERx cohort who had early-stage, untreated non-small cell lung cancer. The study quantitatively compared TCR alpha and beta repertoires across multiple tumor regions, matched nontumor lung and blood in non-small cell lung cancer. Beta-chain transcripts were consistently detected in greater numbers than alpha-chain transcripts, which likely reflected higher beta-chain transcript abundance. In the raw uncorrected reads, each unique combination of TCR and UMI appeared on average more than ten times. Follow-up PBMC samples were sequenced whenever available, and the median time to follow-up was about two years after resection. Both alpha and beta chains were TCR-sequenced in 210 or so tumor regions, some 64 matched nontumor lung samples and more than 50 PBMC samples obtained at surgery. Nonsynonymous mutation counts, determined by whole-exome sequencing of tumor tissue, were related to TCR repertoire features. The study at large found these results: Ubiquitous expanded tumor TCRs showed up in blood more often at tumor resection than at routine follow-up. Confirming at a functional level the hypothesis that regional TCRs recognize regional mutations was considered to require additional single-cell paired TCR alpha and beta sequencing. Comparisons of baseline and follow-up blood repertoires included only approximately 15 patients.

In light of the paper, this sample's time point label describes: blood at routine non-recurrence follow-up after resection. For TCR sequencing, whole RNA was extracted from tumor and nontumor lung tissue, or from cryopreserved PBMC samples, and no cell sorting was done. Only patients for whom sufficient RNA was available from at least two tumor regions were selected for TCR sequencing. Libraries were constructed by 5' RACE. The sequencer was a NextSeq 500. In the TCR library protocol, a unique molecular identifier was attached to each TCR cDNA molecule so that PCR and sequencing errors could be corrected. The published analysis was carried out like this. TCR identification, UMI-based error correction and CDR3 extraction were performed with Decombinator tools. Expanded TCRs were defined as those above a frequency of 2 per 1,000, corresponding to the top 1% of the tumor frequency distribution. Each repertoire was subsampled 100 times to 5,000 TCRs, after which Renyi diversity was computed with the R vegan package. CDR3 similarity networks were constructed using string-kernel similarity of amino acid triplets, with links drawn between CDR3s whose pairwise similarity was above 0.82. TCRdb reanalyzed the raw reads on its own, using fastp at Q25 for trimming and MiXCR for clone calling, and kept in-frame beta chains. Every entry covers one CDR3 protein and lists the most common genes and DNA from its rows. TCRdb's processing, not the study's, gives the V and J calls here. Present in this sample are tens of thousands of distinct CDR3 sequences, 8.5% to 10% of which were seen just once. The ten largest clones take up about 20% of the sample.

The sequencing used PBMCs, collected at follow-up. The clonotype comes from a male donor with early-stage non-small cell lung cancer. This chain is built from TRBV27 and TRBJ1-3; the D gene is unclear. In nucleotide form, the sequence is TGTGCCAGCAGTTTATCGGGTGCTGGAAACACCATATATTTT. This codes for CASSLSGAGNTIYF.